These T cell receptor beta chains were read from a single sample in a study of blood T cell repertoires in COVID-19. The method was immunoSEQ multiplex PCR; TCRdb's version includes in-frame clones alone and lacks a portion of them. Of about 73,000 clones in the sample, 80% to 85% are singletons; the top ten hold 25% to 30%. The sample consisted of peripheral blood. Source of these receptors: a human donor in a cohort sampled during active COVID-19. CDR3s include the opening cysteine and the closing phenylalanine or tryptophan. A D gene is named only where the DNA matches it firmly. Expanded clones get a size class; other rows say once, few or many, or leave the size out.

TRBV19	.	TRBJ1-6	.	CASSSDGLLRSPLHF	TGTGCCAGTAGTTCGGACGGACTGCTTCGGTCACCCCTCCACTTT
TRBV18	.	TRBJ2-1	TRBD2	CASLPPGGAGGREQFF	TGTGCCAGCCTCCCCCCCGGGGGAGCGGGGGGGCGTGAGCAGTTCTTC
TRBV5-1	once	TRBJ2-3	.	CASSLAYRSTDTQYF	TGCGCCAGCAGCTTGGCCTACAGGTCCACAGATACGCAGTATTTT
TRBV27	.	TRBJ1-1	.	CASSLFRNTEAFF	TGTGCCAGCAGTTTATTCAGGAACACTGAAGCTTTCTTT
TRBV13	.	TRBJ2-7	TRBD1	CASSLGTGPEQYF	TGTGCCAGCAGCTTGGGGACAGGGCCCGAGCAGTACTTC
TRBV3-1/TRBV3-2	.	TRBJ2-7	.	CASSQDPGGLSYEQYF	TGTGCCAGCAGCCAAGATCCTGGGGGCCTATCCTACGAGCAGTACTTC
TRBV7-9	.	TRBJ1-1	TRBD1	CASSLALGGFTEAFF	TGTGCCAGCAGCTTAGCCTTAGGGGGCTTCACTGAAGCTTTCTTT
TRBV18	.	TRBJ2-7	.	CASSPSGQSSYEQYF	TGTGCCAGCTCACCGTCCGGACAGAGCTCCTACGAGCAGTACTTC
TRBV7-3	.	TRBJ2-3	TRBD2	CASSSGLVQDTQYF	TGTGCCAGCAGCTCCGGACTAGTTCAGGATACGCAGTATTTT
TRBV11-3	.	TRBJ2-1	TRBD1	CASSPGGGARNEQFF	TGTGCCAGCAGCCCAGGGGGCGGGGCCCGCAATGAGCAGTTCTTC
TRBV27	.	TRBJ1-2	.	CASSSPRPPWLWGYTF	TGTGCCAGCAGTTCCCCCCGCCCGCCCTGGCTCTGGGGCTACACCTTC
TRBV9	.	TRBJ2-3	.	CASPFPNLGADTQYF	TGTGCCAGTCCCTTCCCGAATCTTGGAGCAGATACGCAGTATTTT
TRBV6-1	once	TRBJ1-2	.	CASSEVLADYGYTF	TGTGCCAGCAGTGAAGTTCTGGCCGATTATGGCTACACCTTC
TRBV20-1	.	TRBJ1-2	.	CSASEVPGYTF	TGCAGTGCTAGCGAGGTTCCTGGCTACACCTTC
TRBV3-1/TRBV3-2	.	TRBJ1-1	TRBD1	CASSGQGANTEAFF	TGTGCCAGCAGCGGACAGGGGGCGAACACTGAAGCTTTCTTT
TRBV11-3	.	TRBJ2-5	TRBD1	CASSLHRGQETQYF	TGTGCCAGCAGCTTACACAGGGGCCAAGAGACCCAGTACTTC
TRBV4-2	.	TRBJ2-7	TRBD1	CASSQDLFGQGGYEQYF	TGTGCCAGCAGCCAAGATTTGTTCGGACAGGGTGGATACGAGCAGTACTTC
TRBV6-6	.	TRBJ2-7	.	CASSYLAGSYEQYF	TGTGCCAGCAGTTACTTGGCAGGTTCCTACGAGCAGTACTTC
TRBV10-3	.	TRBJ2-1	.	CAISASVQGRDNEQFF	TGTGCCATCAGCGCATCTGTTCAGGGGAGGGACAATGAGCAGTTCTTC
TRBV5-4	once	TRBJ2-1	.	CASSVELQVNEQFF	TGTGCCAGCAGCGTGGAGCTACAGGTCAATGAGCAGTTCTTC
TRBV5-1	.	TRBJ2-3	.	CASREGVLSTDTQYF	TGCGCCAGCAGGGAGGGCGTTCTAAGCACAGATACGCAGTATTTT
TRBV27	.	TRBJ2-7	.	CASSLGHMYEQYF	TGTGCCAGCAGTTTGGGACATATGTACGAGCAGTACTTC
TRBV2	few	TRBJ1-2	.	CASRPLGGGYTF	TGTGCCAGCAGACCACTAGGTGGTGGCTACACCTTC
TRBV5-1	.	TRBJ2-5	.	CASSQWTDQETQYF	TGCGCCAGCAGCCAATGGACAGATCAAGAGACCCAGTACTTC
TRBV27	.	TRBJ2-2	.	CASSLFWTNTGELFF	TGTGCCAGCAGTTTATTCTGGACAAACACCGGGGAGCTGTTTTTT
TRBV11-1	few	TRBJ2-7	TRBD2	CASSLVPLAGGYEQYF	TGTGCCAGCAGCTTAGTACCACTAGCGGGGGGTTACGAGCAGTACTTC
TRBV7-9	.	TRBJ2-5	TRBD2	CASSLSSGAGETQYF	TGTGCCAGCAGCTTATCCAGCGGGGCGGGAGAGACCCAGTACTTC
TRBV4-2	.	TRBJ2-7	.	CASSQDISLEQYF	TGTGCCAGCAGCCAAGATATTAGCCTCGAGCAGTACTTC
TRBV6-2/TRBV6-3	.	TRBJ1-4	.	CASSLGGGRGKLFF	TGTGCCAGCAGCCTTGGCGGGGGGCGCGGAAAACTGTTTTTT
TRBV13	.	TRBJ2-7	.	CASSTPGSEQYF	TGTGCCAGCAGCACCCCGGGGAGCGAGCAGTACTTC
TRBV7-3	.	TRBJ2-7	.	CASSPQASSGTYEQYF	TGTGCCAGCAGCCCCCAGGCGTCTTCGGGGACCTACGAGCAGTACTTC
TRBV5-1	.	TRBJ2-3	TRBD1	CASSITGGITDTQYF	TGCGCCAGCAGCATAACAGGGGGCATCACAGATACGCAGTATTTT
TRBV20-1	once	TRBJ2-2	TRBD2	CSASAAGVNTGELFF	TGCAGTGCTAGTGCCGCGGGGGTGAACACCGGGGAGCTGTTTTTT
TRBV7-2	.	TRBJ2-1	TRBD2	CASSSVAGIYNEQFF	TGTGCCAGCAGCTCGGTAGCGGGGATATACAATGAGCAGTTCTTC